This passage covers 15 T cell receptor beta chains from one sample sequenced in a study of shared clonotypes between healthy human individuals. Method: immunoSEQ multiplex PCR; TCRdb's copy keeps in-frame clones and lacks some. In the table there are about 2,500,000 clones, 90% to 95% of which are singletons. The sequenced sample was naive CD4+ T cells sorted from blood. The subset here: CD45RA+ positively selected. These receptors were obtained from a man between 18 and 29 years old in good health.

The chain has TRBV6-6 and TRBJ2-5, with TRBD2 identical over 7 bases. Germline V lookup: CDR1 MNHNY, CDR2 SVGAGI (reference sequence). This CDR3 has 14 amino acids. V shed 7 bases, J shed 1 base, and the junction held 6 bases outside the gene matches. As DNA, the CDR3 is TGTGCCAGCAAGAGGGCGGGAGTCCAAGAGACCCAGTACTTC. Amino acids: CASKRAGVQETQYF.

The chain's CDR3 is CASSRMGGDTQYF. CDR3 DNA sequence: TGTGCCAGCAGCCGTATGGGTGGAGATACGCAGTATTTT. This chain joins TRBV9 and TRBJ2-3; D remains ambiguous. The V end lost 4 bases, the J end lost 5 bases, and 11 bases lay between the germline ends. Per the germline V gene, CDR1 is SGDLS and CDR2 is YYNGEE. The CDR3 runs to 13 residues.

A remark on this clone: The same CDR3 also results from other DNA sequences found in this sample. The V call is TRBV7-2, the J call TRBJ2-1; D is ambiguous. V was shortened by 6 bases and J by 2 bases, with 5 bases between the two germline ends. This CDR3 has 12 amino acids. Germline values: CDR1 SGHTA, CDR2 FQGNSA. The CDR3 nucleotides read TGTGCCAGCAGTCTAACCTACAATGAGCAGTTCTTC. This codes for CASSLTYNEQFF.

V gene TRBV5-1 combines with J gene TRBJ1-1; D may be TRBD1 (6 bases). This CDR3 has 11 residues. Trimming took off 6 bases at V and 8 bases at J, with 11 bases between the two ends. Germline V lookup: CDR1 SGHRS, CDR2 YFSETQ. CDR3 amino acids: CASTFGTEAFF. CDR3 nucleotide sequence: TGCGCCAGCACCTTTGGGACAGAAGCTTTCTTT.

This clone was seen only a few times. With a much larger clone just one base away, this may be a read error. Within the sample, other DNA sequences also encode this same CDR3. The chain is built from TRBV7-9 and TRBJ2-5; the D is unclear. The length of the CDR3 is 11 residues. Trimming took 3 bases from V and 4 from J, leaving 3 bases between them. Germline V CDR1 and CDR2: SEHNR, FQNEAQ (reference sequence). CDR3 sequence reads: CASSFGETQYF. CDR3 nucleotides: TGTGCCAGCAGCTTCGGAGAGACCCAGTACTTC.

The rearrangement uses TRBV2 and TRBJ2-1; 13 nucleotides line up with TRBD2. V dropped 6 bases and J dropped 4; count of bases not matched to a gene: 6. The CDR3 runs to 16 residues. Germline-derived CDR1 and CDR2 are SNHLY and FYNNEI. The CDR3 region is CASSGRGLAGYNEQFF. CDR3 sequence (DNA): TGTGCCAGCAGCGGCCGGGGACTAGCGGGATACAATGAGCAGTTCTTC.

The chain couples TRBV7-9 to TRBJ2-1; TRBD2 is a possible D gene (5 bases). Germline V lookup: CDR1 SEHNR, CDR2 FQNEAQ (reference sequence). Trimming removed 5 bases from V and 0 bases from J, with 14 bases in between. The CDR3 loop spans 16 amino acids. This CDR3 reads CASSPDEGYSYNEQFF. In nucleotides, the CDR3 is TGTGCCAGCAGCCCAGATGAGGGCTACTCCTACAATGAGCAGTTCTTC. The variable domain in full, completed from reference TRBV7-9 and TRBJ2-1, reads DTGVSQNPRHKITKRGQNVTFRCDPISEHNRLYWYRQTLGQGPEFLTYFQNEAQLEKSRLLSDRFSAERPKGSFSTLEIQRTEQGDSAMYLCASSPDEGYSYNEQFFGPGTRLTVL.

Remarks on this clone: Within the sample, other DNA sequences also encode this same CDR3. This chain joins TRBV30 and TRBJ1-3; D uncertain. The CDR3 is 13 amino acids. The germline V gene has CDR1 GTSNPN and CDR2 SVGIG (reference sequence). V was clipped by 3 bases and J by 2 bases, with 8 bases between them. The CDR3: CAWSGQAGNTIYF. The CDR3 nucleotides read TGTGCCTGGAGCGGGCAGGCTGGAAACACCATATATTTT.

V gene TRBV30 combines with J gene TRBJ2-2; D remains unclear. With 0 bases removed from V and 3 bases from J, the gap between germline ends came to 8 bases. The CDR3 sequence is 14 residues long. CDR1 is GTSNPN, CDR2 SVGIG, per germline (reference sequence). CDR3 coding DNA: TGTGCCTGGAGTGTACAACGTCACACCGGGGAGCTGTTTTTT. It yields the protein CAWSVQRHTGELFF.

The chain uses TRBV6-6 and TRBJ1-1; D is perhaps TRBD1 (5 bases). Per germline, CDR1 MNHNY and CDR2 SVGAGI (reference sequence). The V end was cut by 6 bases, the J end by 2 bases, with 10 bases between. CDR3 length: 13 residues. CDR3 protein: CASRGRANTEAFF. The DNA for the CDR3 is TGTGCCAGCAGGGGGCGTGCCAACACTGAAGCTTTCTTT.

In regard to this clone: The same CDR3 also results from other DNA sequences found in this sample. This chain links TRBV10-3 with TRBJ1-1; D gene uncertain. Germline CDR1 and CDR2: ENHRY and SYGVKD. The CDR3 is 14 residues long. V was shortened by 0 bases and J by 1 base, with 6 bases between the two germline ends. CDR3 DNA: TGTGCCATCAGTGAGTCTCCAGCGAACACTGAAGCTTTCTTT. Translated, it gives CAISESPANTEAFF.

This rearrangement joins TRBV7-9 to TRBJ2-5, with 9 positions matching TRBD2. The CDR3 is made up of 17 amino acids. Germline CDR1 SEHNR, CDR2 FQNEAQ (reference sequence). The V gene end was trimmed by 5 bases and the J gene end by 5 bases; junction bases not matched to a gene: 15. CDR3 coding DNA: TGTGCCAGCAGCCCCGGGATGCTAGCGGGGCAGGGGGAGACCCAGTACTTC. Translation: CASSPGMLAGQGETQYF.

In DNA, the CDR3 is TGTGCCAGCAGTTGCGAGAGCGGGGGGAACACCGGGGAGCTGTTTTTT. It translates to CASSCESGGNTGELFF. The rearrangement joins TRBV6-9 to TRBJ2-2, with TRBD2 identical over 8 bases. Per germline, CDR1 MNHGY and CDR2 SVAAGI. The CDR3 has 16 residues. V dropped 4 bases and J dropped 1; count of bases not matched to a gene: 5.

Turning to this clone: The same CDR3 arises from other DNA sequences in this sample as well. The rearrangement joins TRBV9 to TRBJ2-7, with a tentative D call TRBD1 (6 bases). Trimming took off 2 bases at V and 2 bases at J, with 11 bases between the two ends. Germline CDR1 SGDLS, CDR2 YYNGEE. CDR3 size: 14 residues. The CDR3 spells CASSVTGLAYEQYF. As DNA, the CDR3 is TGTGCCAGCAGCGTGACAGGCCTGGCCTACGAGCAGTACTTC.

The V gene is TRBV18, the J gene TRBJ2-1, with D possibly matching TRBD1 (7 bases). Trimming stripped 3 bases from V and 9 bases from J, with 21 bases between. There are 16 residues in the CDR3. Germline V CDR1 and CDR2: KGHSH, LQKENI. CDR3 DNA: TGTGCCAGCTCACCTATTACGACAGGGACAGCGGGTGAGCAGTTCTTC. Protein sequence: CASSPITTGTAGEQFF.